The 24 T cell receptor beta chains presented below share a single source sample, sequenced in a study of Graves' ophthalmopathy and Graves' hyperthyroidism. As the template, RNA transcripts were used to amplify TCR beta CDR3 regions. Scientists carried out first-round RT-PCR using HTBI primers and then a second-round multiplex PCR. TCRdb passed the multiplex PCR reads through MiXCR, listing each CDR3 protein once. The table lists 560,000 or so distinct CDR3 sequences, approximately 37% of them singletons, with approximately 4.1% in the top ten. Sequenced material: peripheral blood or thyroid tissue (not recorded which). The receptors were sampled from an adult man with Graves' hyperthyroidism.

Many counts were recorded for this clonotype. This rearrangement joins TRBV12-3 or TRBV12-4 to TRBJ1-2; D not resolved. Trimming took off 7 bases at V and 0 bases at J, with 9 bases between the two ends. The CDR3 loop spans 13 amino acids. CDR3 coding DNA: TGTGCCAGCAAAGATGGGCCTAACTATGGCTACACCTTC. Protein sequence: CASKDGPNYGYTF.

The rearrangement uses TRBV28 and TRBJ1-1; no clear D. The CDR3 covers 14 residues. Germline CDR1 MDHEN, CDR2 SYDVKM. V was trimmed by 5 bases and J by 0 bases, leaving 10 bases between them. The CDR3 spells CASSEVTMNTEAFF. Written as DNA, the CDR3 is TGTGCCAGCAGTGAGGTCACGATGAACACTGAAGCTTTCTTT.

V usage is TRBV19 and J usage is TRBJ1-1, with TRBD1 matching over 7 bases. Germline V gives CDR1 LNHDA, CDR2 SQIVND (reference sequence). V was clipped by 5 bases and J by 3 bases; unmatched bases: 9. The CDR3 is made up of 15 amino acids. CDR3 sequence: CASSQTGSLYTEAFF. The CDR3 DNA follows: TGTGCCAGTAGTCAGACAGGGAGCCTATACACTGAAGCTTTCTTT.

The chain carries TRBV7-9 and TRBJ1-2; the match to TRBD1 covers 8 bases. This CDR3 comprises 13 residues. The V segment lost 5 bases and the J segment 7 bases; nucleotides outside the gene matches: 6. CDR1 SEHNR and CDR2 FQNEAQ come from the germline V gene (reference sequence). CDR3 amino acids: CASSTGQGSGYTF. The CDR3 DNA sequence: TGTGCCAGCAGCACAGGACAGGGCTCTGGCTACACCTTC.

The rearrangement links TRBV2 to TRBJ2-3, with D maybe TRBD2 (5 bases). Germline lookup yields CDR1 SNHLY and CDR2 FYNNEI. The CDR3 consists of 14 residues. V shed 4 bases and J shed 0 bases, with 8 bases lying between them. CDR3 region: CASSGPGSTDTQYF. Here the CDR3 DNA reads TGTGCCAGCAGTGGCCCGGGGAGCACAGATACGCAGTATTTT.

This clonotype showed up many times. This chain uses TRBV5-1 with TRBJ2-7; TRBD2 aligns across 13 bases. V lost 3 bases to trimming and J lost 6 bases; unmatched junction nucleotides: 3. This CDR3 region has 14 residues. Germline CDR1 reads SGHRS; CDR2 reads YFSETQ. CDR3 bases: TGCGCCAGCAGCTGGACTAGCGGGAGAGGCGAGCAGTACTTC. This encodes CASSWTSGRGEQYF. Together with reference TRBV5-1 and TRBJ2-7, the CDR3 gives the full variable domain: KAGVTQTPRYLIKTRGQQVTLSCSPISGHRSVSWYQQTPGQGLQFLFEYFSETQRNKGNFPGRFSGRQFSNSRSEMNVSTLELGDSALYLCASSWTSGRGEQYFGPGTRLTVT.

Of note for this clonotype: Germline and junction disagree at one end, which may indicate a read error. This chain links TRBV10-3 with TRBJ2-3, with D maybe TRBD1 (6 bases). The CDR3 totals 15 residues. The germline CDR1 and CDR2 sequences are ENHRY and SYGVKD. The CDR3 DNA is TGTGCCAGCAGTCCGACAGGAAGGGGGACAGATACGCAGTATTTT. This gives the protein CASSPTGRGTDTQYF.

The table lists this clonotype with many counts. V and J are TRBV12-3 or TRBV12-4 and TRBJ2-7; TRBD2 might be the D (5 bases). The V gene lost 7 bases and the J gene lost 6 bases, with 22 bases spanning the gap. The CDR3 loop spans 15 amino acids. The chain's CDR3 is CASTRLTVGGGEQYF. In DNA, the CDR3 is TGTGCCAGCACTCGCCTTACCGTGGGTGGAGGCGAGCAGTACTTC.

This clonotype was detected ten times or more. The chain has TRBV29-1 and TRBJ2-7; 8 positions match TRBD2. The CDR3 extends over 14 amino acids. V was pared by 3 bases and J by 0 bases, with 4 bases of the junction left unmatched. CDR1 is SQVTM and CDR2 is ANQGSEA in the germline V gene. The CDR3 bases are TGCAGCGTTGACTCGGGGGGGAGCTCCTACGAGCAGTACTTC. It yields the protein CSVDSGGSSYEQYF.

This clonotype was detected ten times or more. The V and J genes are TRBV20-1 and TRBJ2-5; D is possibly TRBD1 (5 bases). V lost 8 bases to trimming and J lost 5 bases, with 12 bases between them. Germline V gene sequence: CDR1 DFQATT, CDR2 SNEGSKA (reference sequence). This CDR3 spans 11 amino acids. For the CDR3, the DNA is TGCAGTCCCCAGGGTGGTGAGACCCAGTACTTC. This sequence encodes CSPQGGETQYF.

In its sample, this clonotype was seen many times. This chain connects TRBV20-1 to TRBJ1-1, with 7 bases lining up with TRBD1. V was pared by 3 bases and J by 0 bases, with 13 bases of the junction left unmatched. The CDR3 consists of 17 residues. Germline CDR1 DFQATT, CDR2 SNEGSKA (reference sequence). CDR3 coding DNA: TGCAGTGCTAGTAGAGGCGCAGGGGGTTTTATGAACACTGAAGCTTTCTTT. Residues: CSASRGAGGFMNTEAFF.

This clonotype was detected ten times or more. The chain joins TRBV29-1 to TRBJ2-7, with TRBD1 identical over 12 bases. Germline V gene lookup returns CDR1 SQVTM and CDR2 ANQGSEA. The CDR3 contains 13 residues. With 5 bases clipped from V and 5 bases from J, the junction kept 4 bases outside the gene matches. The CDR3 DNA is TGCAGCGTTACGGGACAGGGGGCCCACGAGCAGTACTTC. Amino acids: CSVTGQGAHEQYF.

V is TRBV5-1 and J is TRBJ2-5; tentatively, D is TRBD1 (6 bases). There are 14 residues in the CDR3. Trimming left V 0 bases short and J 5 bases short, with 11 bases between. CDR1 and CDR2 (germline): SGHRS, YFSETQ. CDR3 sequence (DNA): TGCGCCAGCAGCTTGGCAGGGGATAAGGAGACCCAGTACTTC. Its protein is CASSLAGDKETQYF.

For this clonotype: Given the absence of the conserved phenylalanine or tryptophan at the CDR3 end, a read error is likely. This CDR3 reads CASSPIMNTEAFL. The CDR3 nucleotides read TGTGCCAGCAGTCCGATCATGAACACTGAAGCTTTCTTA. The chain joins TRBV12-3 or TRBV12-4 to TRBJ1-1; no firm D call. With 5 bases removed from V and 0 bases from J, the gap between germline ends came to 7 bases. The CDR3 is 13 amino acids.

The chain links TRBV29-1 to TRBJ2-7; weak D call: TRBD1 (7 bases). V lost 2 bases and J 3 bases, leaving 11 bases between the germline ends. The V gene's germline CDR1 is SQVTM and CDR2 ANQGSEA. The CDR3 runs to 13 residues. The CDR3 DNA reads as TGCAGCGTTGAACGGCAGGGGGGCTACGAGCAGTACTTC. Translated: CSVERQGGYEQYF.

This rearrangement joins TRBV2 to TRBJ2-2; D is possibly TRBD1 (5 bases). With 5 bases removed from V and 1 base from J, the gap between germline ends came to 20 bases. The CDR3 has 18 amino acids. Germline V lookup: CDR1 SNHLY, CDR2 FYNNEI. The CDR3 loop is CASSYRGRVLLNTGELFF. CDR3 sequence (DNA): TGTGCCAGCAGTTACCGTGGCAGGGTATTATTGAACACCGGGGAGCTGTTTTTT.

The sample holds many counts of this clonotype. V usage is TRBV15 and J usage is TRBJ1-4; 7 bases are a match to TRBD1. V was clipped by 5 bases and J by 5 bases; unmatched bases: 11. Germline CDR1 and CDR2: LNHNV and YYDKDF (reference sequence). The CDR3 extends over 16 amino acids. The DNA of the CDR3 is TGTGCCACCAGCGATTTGACAGGGCTACGAAATGAAAAACTGTTTTTT. Its protein product is CATSDLTGLRNEKLFF.

This clonotype has a count of ten or more. V and J are TRBV7-9 and TRBJ2-5; 9 nucleotides match TRBD2. The germline gives CDR1 SEHNR, CDR2 FQNEAQ (reference sequence). V was pared by 5 bases and J by 4 bases, with 14 bases of the junction left unmatched. This CDR3 spans 17 amino acids. The CDR3 spells CASSLTLGSGSLETQYF. CDR3 DNA: TGTGCCAGCAGCCTGACCCTCGGTAGCGGGAGCTTAGAGACCCAGTACTTC.

This clonotype showed up many times. The V gene is TRBV6-1, the J gene TRBJ1-2, with 9 bases identical to TRBD1. Germline CDR1 MNHNS, CDR2 SASEGT. This CDR3 is built from 17 residues. The J segment lost 8 bases and the V segment lost 4 bases, leaving 17 bases of the junction unmatched. CDR3 sequence: CASSGTRQGEWTWGYTF. The CDR3 bases are TGTGCCAGCAGTGGAACCAGACAGGGGGAATGGACTTGGGGCTACACCTTC.

There are a few counts of this clonotype. Mismatch with germline at one junction end may stem from a read error. The chain recombines TRBV10-3 with TRBJ2-7; TRBD2 matches at 12 bases. This CDR3 region has 16 residues. Germline V gene lookup returns CDR1 ENHRY and CDR2 SYGVKD. CDR3 protein: CASSDMTSGRKGEQYF. DNA for the CDR3: TGTGCCAGCAGTGACATGACTAGCGGGAGAAAAGGGGAGCAGTACTTC.

In its sample, this clonotype was seen many times. The gene calls are TRBV6-4 and TRBJ2-7; 9 bases line up with TRBD2. The germline V gene has CDR1 MRHNA and CDR2 SNTAGT. CDR3 length: 14 amino acids. V dropped 4 bases and J dropped 3; count of bases not matched to a gene: 4. Written as DNA, the CDR3 is TGTGCCAGCAGTGGTAGCGGGGGAGGCTACGAGCAGTACTTC. Translation gives CASSGSGGGYEQYF.

This clonotype was counted ten times or more. V gene TRBV7-9 combines with J gene TRBJ2-5, with 10 bases aligning to TRBD1. The germline gives CDR1 SEHNR, CDR2 FQNEAQ (reference sequence). The CDR3 loop spans 14 amino acids. V gave up 5 bases and J gave up 3 bases; unmatched junction bases: 3. CDR3 protein: CASSPGTGEETQYF. CDR3 nucleotides: TGTGCCAGCAGCCCGGGGACAGGGGAAGAGACCCAGTACTTC.

A few counts support this clonotype. V usage is TRBV7-2 and J usage is TRBJ2-4; 7 nucleotides match TRBD1. Trimming cost V 5 bases and J 8 bases; bases outside gene matches: 6. Germline lookup yields CDR1 SGHTA and CDR2 FQGNSA. The CDR3 is 13 residues long. CDR3 bases: TGTGCCAGCAGCCCGCGACAGGGTGACATTCAGTACTTC. Translating gives CASSPRQGDIQYF. Full variable domain (rest looked up from reference TRBV7-2 and TRBJ2-4): GAGVSQSPSNKVTEKGKDVELRCDPISGHTALYWYRQSLGQGLEFLIYFQGNSAPDKSGLPSDRFSAERTGGSVSTLTIQRTQQEDSAVYLCASSPRQGDIQYFGAGTRLSVL.

This clonotype occurred many times. Here the CDR3 DNA reads TGTGCCACCAGCAGAGATCACAATCAGCCCCAGCATTTT. This gives the protein CATSRDHNQPQHF. V gene TRBV15 combines with J gene TRBJ1-5; D gene ambiguous. The V end lost 0 bases, the J end lost 3 bases, and 3 bases lay between the germline ends. The germline gives CDR1 LNHNV, CDR2 YYDKDF (reference sequence). The CDR3 covers 13 residues.